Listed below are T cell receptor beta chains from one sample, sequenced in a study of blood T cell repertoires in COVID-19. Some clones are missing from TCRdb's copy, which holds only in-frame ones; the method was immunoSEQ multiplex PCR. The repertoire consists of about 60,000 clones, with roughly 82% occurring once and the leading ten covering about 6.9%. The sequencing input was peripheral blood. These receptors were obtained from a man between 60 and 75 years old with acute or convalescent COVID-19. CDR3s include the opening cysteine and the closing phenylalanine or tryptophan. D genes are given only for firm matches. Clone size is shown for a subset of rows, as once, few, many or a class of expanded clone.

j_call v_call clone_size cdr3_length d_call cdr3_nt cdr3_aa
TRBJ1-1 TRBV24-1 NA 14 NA TGTGCCACCAGTGATTTATGGGGTGAAGCGGGAGCTTTCTTT CATSDLWGEAGAFF
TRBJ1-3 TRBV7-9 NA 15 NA TGTGCCAGCAGCCGGAGTGGGGCTGGAGGAAACACCATATATTTT CASSRSGAGGNTIYF
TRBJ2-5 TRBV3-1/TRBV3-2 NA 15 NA TGTGCCAGCAGCCAAGACCCCCTAGCCACAGAGACCCAGTACTTC CASSQDPLATETQYF
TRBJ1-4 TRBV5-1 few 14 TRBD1 TGCGCCAGCAGCTTGGATCCCACAGGGGGAAAACTGTTTTTT CASSLDPTGGKLFF
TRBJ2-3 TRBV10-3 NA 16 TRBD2 TGTGCCATCAGTGACGGGCTAGCGGGTTCCACAGATACGCAGTATTTT CAISDGLAGSTDTQYF
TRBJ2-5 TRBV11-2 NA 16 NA TGTGCCAGCAGCCGAGATCCAGGCCCCGTGGGCGAGACCCAGTACTTC CASSRDPGPVGETQYF
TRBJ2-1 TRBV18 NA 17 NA TGTGCCAGCTCACCAGGTCGGCCCAGCGTGGAGAACAATGAGCAGTTCTTC CASSPGRPSVENNEQFF
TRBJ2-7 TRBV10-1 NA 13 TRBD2 TGCGCCAGCAGTCGAAAGACGGGGGGCGAGCAGTACTTC CASSRKTGGEQYF
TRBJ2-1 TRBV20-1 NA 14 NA TGCAGTGCTAGTGGTAGCGCGAGCTACAATGAGCAGTTCTTC CSASGSASYNEQFF
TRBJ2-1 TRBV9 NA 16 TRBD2 TGTGCCAGCAGCGTAAGACTAGCGGGGCGGTACAATGAGCAGTTCTTC CASSVRLAGRYNEQFF
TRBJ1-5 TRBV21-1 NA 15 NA TGTGCCAGCAGCAATAATCGAGGGGACAGCCAGCCCCAGCATTTT CASSNNRGDSQPQHF
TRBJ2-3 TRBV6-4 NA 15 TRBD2 TGTGCCAGCAGTGACCAAGCGGGGGGAGAAGATACGCAGTATTTT CASSDQAGGEDTQYF
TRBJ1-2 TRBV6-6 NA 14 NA TGTGCCAGCAGTTACTCGAACAGTGGCTATGGCTACACCTTC CASSYSNSGYGYTF
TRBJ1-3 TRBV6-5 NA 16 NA TGTGCCAGCAGTTACAGGGGCCCTAACTCTGGAAACACCATATATTTT CASSYRGPNSGNTIYF
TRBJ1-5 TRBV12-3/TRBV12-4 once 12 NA TGTGCCAGCAGGCGTGAAGTCGGGCCCCAGCATTTT CASRREVGPQHF
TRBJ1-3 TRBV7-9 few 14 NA TGTGCCAGCATGGACGGGAGCTCTGGAAACACCATATATTTT CASMDGSSGNTIYF
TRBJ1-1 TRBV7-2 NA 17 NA TGTGCCAGCAGCTTAAAGTCGGTTGCGCCTATGAACACTGAAGCTTTCTTT CASSLKSVAPMNTEAFF
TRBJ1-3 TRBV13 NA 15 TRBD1 TGTGCCAGCAGCACCCGGACAGGATCTGGAAACACCATATATTTT CASSTRTGSGNTIYF
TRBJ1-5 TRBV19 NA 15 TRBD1 TGTGCCAGTAGTGGGACAGGGTTGGGCAATCAGCCCCAGCATTTT CASSGTGLGNQPQHF
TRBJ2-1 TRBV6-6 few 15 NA TGTGCCAGCAGTTACTCGATCGGGGGAGACAATGAGCAGTTCTTC CASSYSIGGDNEQFF
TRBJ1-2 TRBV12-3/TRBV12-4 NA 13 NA TGTGCCAGCAGTTTGAACGAGCGGGACGGCTACACCTTC CASSLNERDGYTF
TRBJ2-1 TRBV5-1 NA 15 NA TGCGCCAGCAGCTTGCCTGGAGACCGCTACAATGAGCAGTTCTTC CASSLPGDRYNEQFF
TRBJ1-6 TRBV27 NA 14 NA TGTGCCACCTCGAGTGGCAGGGCAGGTTCACCCCTCCACTTT CATSSGRAGSPLHF
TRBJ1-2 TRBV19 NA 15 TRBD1 TGTGCCAGTAGTACCGGGGACAGGATACTTCATCGCTACACCTTC CASSTGDRILHRYTF